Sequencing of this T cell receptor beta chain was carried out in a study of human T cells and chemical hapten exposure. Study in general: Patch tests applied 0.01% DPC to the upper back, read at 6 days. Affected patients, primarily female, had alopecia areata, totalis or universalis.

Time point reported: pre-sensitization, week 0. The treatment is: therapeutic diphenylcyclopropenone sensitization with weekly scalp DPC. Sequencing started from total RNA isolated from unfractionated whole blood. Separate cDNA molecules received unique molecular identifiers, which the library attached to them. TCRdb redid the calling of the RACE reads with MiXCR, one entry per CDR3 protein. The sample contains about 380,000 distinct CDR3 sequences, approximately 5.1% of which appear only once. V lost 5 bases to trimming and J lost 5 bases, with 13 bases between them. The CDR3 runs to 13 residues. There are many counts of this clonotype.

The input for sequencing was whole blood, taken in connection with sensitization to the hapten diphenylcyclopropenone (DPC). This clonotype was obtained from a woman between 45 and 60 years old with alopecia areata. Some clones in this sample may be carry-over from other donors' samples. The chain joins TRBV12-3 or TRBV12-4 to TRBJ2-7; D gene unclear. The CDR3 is CASSPPGRDEQYF. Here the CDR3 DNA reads TGTGCCAGCAGTCCGCCAGGACGGGACGAGCAGTACTTC.